This T cell receptor (beta chain) was observed in a study of T-cell reconstitution after alpha-beta-depleted transplantation in children. Of note for this clonotype: Antigen unknown.

Study conclusions and caveats: Expanded graft clones, several hundred of them, were reportedly the source of alpha-beta T cells about two months after transplant.

The CDR3 spans 10 residues. Germline loops: CDR1 DFQATT, CDR2 SNEGSKA (reference sequence). Trimming cost V 6 bases and J 8 bases, with 8 bases left between them. The library targeted TCRbeta and was prepared with unique molecular identifiers. Each CDR3 protein gets one entry after TCRdb re-called the PCR reads with MiXCR. This table holds 450,000 to 700,000 distinct CDR3 sequences, roughly 27% found once. The chain is built from TRBV20-1 and TRBJ2-1; D ambiguous. This TCR was sampled from a boy in the first two years of life with Wiskott-Aldrich syndrome, due to receive a stem cell transplant. The material was PBMCs, obtained before TCRalphabeta/CD19-depleted stem cell transplant. CDR3 bases: TGCAGTGCCAAAGCCCATGAGCAGTTCTTC. Translation gives CSAKAHEQFF.